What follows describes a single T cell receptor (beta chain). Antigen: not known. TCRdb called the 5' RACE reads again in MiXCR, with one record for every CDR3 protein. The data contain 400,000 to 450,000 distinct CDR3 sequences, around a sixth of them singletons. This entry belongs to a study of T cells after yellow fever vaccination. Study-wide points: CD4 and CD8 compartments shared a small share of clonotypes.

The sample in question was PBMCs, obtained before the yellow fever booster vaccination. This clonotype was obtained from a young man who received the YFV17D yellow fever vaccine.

CDR3 nucleotides: TGCAGTGGAAATCGGGACGGAGAAGAGACCCAGTACTTC. Protein sequence: CSGNRDGEETQYF. The chain recombines TRBV20-1 with TRBJ2-5; the D call may be TRBD1 or TRBD2 (5 bases each). This CDR3 is 13 amino acids long. Germline CDR1 and CDR2: DFQATT and SNEGSKA (reference sequence). Trimming took off 7 bases at V and 3 bases at J, with 15 bases between the two ends.